This TCR beta chain originates from a study of identifying expanded T cells in peripheral blood. The CDR3 extends over 14 amino acids. CDR1 MNHNS and CDR2 SASEGT come from the germline V gene. Unmatched junction bases numbered 7, after V lost 3 bases and J lost 7 bases. The assay was immunoSEQ multiplex PCR, and TCRdb's table has in-frame clones only and misses some. The table includes 65,000 to 95,000 clones, around 84% detected once. This TCR came from a person aged 18 to 69 in good health. The sequenced material came from blood. This rearrangement joins TRBV6-1 to TRBJ2-5, with TRBD1 matching 8 bases. CDR3 in amino acids: CASSEGQVAGTQYF. CDR3 bases: TGTGCCAGCAGTGAGGGACAGGTGGCCGGGACCCAGTACTTC.